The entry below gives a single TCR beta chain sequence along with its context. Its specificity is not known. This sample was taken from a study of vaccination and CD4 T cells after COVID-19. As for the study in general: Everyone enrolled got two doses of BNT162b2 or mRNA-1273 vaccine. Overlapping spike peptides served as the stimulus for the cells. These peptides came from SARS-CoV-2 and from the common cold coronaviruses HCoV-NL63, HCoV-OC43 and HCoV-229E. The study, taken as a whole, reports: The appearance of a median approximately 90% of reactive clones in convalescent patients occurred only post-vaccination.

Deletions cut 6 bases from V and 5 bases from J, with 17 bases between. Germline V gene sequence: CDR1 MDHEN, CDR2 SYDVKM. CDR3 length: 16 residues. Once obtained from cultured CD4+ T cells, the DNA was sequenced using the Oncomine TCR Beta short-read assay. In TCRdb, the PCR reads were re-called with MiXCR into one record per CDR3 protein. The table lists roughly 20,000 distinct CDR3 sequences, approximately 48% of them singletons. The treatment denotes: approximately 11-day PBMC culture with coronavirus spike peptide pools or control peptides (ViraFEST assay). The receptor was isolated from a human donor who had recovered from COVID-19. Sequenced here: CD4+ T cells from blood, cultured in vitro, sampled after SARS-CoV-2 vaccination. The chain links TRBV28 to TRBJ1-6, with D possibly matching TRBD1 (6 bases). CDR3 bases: TGTGCCAGCAGCGTCAAGAGGGGGACACATAATTCACCCCTCCACTTT. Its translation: CASSVKRGTHNSPLHF.